This TCR beta chain is drawn from a study of blood T cells in healthy people across ages. Trimming took off 7 bases at V and 4 bases at J, with 16 bases between the two ends. This CDR3 spans 14 amino acids. Primed by a sample-barcoded 5' primer and a J-beta primer mix, a second PCR proceeded for about 6 to 12 cycles. TCRdb independently ran MiXCR on the 5' RACE reads; one entry per CDR3 protein. The sample lists around 500,000 distinct CDR3 sequences, 45% to 55% occurring once. The sample consisted of blood. V gene TRBV12-3 or TRBV12-4 combines with J gene TRBJ1-2, with D perhaps TRBD1 (5 bases). The source of this sequence is an elderly man in good health. CDR3 loop: CASTLGQSAYGYTF. The CDR3, as DNA: TGTGCCAGCACCTTGGGGCAATCAGCCTATGGCTACACCTTC.